The T cell receptor (beta chain) described here comes from a study of immune evolution from preneoplasia to lung adenocarcinoma. Resections took place in Japan or China from about 2014 to 2017. Each case's diagnosis was confirmed by two pathologists on H&E. Sequencing was performed with immunoSEQ multiplex PCR; in TCRdb, only in-frame clones are kept and a portion is missing. The table shows about 41,000 clones, with around 79% occurring only once. Germline CDR1 LNHNV, CDR2 YYDKDF (reference sequence). The V and J ends lost 0 bases and 0 bases respectively, with 6 bases between them. This CDR3 contains 15 residues.

The sample was FFPE invasive lung adenocarcinoma tissue. V usage is TRBV15 and J usage is TRBJ2-1; TRBD1 is a possible D gene (5 bases). The sequence was obtained from a person aged 60 to 70 with lung adenocarcinoma. This CDR3 reads CATSRDRGSYNEQFF. In DNA, the CDR3 is TGTGCCACCAGCAGAGATAGGGGCTCCTACAATGAGCAGTTCTTC.